This T cell receptor (beta chain) derives from a study of OX40 agonist ivuxolimab in advanced cancers. The V and J ends lost 1 base and 4 bases, in that order; junction bases with no gene match: 6. Germline V gene lookup returns CDR1 LNHNV and CDR2 YYDKDF (reference sequence). The CDR3 is made up of 15 amino acids. In the case of this clone: The antigen remains undetermined.

The table came from immunoSEQ multiplex PCR; TCRdb's copy has only in-frame clones and leaves some out. The sample holds about 43,000 clones, 80% seen once. Findings and limits, study-wide: Some patients who did not respond also had low normalized T-cell clonal expansion. Clones of CD4+ and CD8+ blood T cells grew by week 6 at doses of 0.1 to 3.0 mg/kg.

This clonotype was sampled from an adult with an advanced solid tumor such as melanoma, head and neck, liver or kidney cancer. Sequencing used CD4+ or CD8+ T cells sorted from blood, obtained in a trial of the OX40 agonist ivuxolimab. This sequence joins TRBV15 and TRBJ1-1; TRBD1 aligns across 7 bases. DNA for the CDR3: TGTGCCACCAGCAGAGGACAGGGAAAAGGCACTGAAGCTTTCTTT. Amino acid sequence: CATSRGQGKGTEAFF.